This T cell receptor beta chain was observed in a study of T cell clones after liver transplantation. Looking at the study overall: TCRbeta sequencing after a pre-transplant mixed lymphocyte reaction identified graft-donor-reactive clones, later tracked in post-transplant blood. Patients counted as tolerant after at least one year off all immunosuppression, enzymes not exceeding twice normal.

Broader study findings: In 5 of 8 subjects, circulating graft-donor-reactive CD4 TCRbeta sequences fell significantly after transplant. Rather than being deleted, graft donor-reactive T cells may have moved into the graft.

Comments on this clone: Antigen specificity is unknown.

This CDR3 is built from 18 residues. TCRdb's table, derived via immunoSEQ multiplex PCR, lists solely in-frame clones and lacks some. The sample has around 71,000 clones, about four fifths seen once; the top ten hold about 0.79%. J is TRBJ2-5 and V is TRBV21-1; the table calls TRBD2, which could not be checked here. TRBV21-1 is listed as a pseudogene. This clonotype was obtained from a human patient who received a liver transplant. Some of the T cells may derive from the graft donor. This specimen consisted of CD4+ T cells from blood, obtained 12 months after liver transplant. This chain's CDR3 is CASSNKPPSGLFQETQYF. The CDR3 DNA reads TGTGCCAGCAGCAACAAACCCCCCTCGGGTCTTTTCCAAGAGACCCAGTACTTC.